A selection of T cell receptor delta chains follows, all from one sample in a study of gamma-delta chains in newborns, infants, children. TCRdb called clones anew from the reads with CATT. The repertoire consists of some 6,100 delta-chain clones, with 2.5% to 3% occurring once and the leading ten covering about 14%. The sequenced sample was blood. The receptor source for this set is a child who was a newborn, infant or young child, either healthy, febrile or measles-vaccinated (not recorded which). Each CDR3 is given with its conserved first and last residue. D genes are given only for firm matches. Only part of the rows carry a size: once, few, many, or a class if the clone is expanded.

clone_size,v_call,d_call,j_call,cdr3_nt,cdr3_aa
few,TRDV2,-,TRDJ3,TGTGCCTGTGACACCTGGGATAGCTCCTGGGACACCCGACAGATGTTTTTC,CACDTWDSSWDTRQMFF
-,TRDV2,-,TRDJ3,TGTGCCCGTGACACCGTGGGGGGACAAAACACCTGGGACACCCGACAGATGTTTTTC,CARDTVGGQNTWDTRQMFF
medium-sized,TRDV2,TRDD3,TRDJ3,TGTGCCTGTGACACCCTACTGGGGGATACCGGAAGCTCCTGGGACACCCGACAGATGTTTTTC,CACDTLLGDTGSSWDTRQMFF
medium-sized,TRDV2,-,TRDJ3,TGTGCCTGTGACACCTGGGGGCCGAGCTCCTGGGACACCCGACAGATGTTTTTC,CACDTWGPSSWDTRQMFF
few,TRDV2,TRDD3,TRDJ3,TGTGCCCGTGACACGGTACTGGGGGATACGCGGATCTGGGACACCCGACAGATGTTTTTC,CARDTVLGDTRIWDTRQMFF
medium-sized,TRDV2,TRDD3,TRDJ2,TGTGCCTGTGACATACTGGGGGATACTACTTTGACAGCACAACTCTTCTTT,CACDILGDTTLTAQLFF
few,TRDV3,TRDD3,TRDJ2,TGTGCCACCGTACTGGGGGATACTTTGACAGCACAACTCTTCTTT,CATVLGDTLTAQLFF
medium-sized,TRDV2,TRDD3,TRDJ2,TGTGCCTGTGACACCGCGGATTACTGGGGGACTTTGACAGCACAACTCTTCTTT,CACDTADYWGTLTAQLFF
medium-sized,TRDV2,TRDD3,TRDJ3,TGTGCCTGTGACACACTGGGGGATACGAGCTCCTGGGACACCCGACAGATGTTTTTC,CACDTLGDTSSWDTRQMFF
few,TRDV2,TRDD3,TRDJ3,TGTGCCCGTGACACTGGGGGATACCGCTCCCGGGACACCCGACAGATGTTTTTC,CARDTGGYRSRDTRQMFF
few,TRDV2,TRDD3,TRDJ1,TGTGCCCGTGACACGCTGGGGGACACCGATAAACTCATCTTT,CARDTLGDTDKLIF
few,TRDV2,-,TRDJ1,TGTGCCTGTGACACCCTCCGGGACGCCGATAAACTCATCTTT,CACDTLRDADKLIF
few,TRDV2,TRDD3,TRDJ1,TGTGCCTGTGACGCCCTGCTGGGGGACACCGATAAACTCATCTTT,CACDALLGDTDKLIF
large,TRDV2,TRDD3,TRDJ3,TGTGCCTGTGACAAAATACTGGGGGATACCTGGGACACCCGACAGATGTTTTTC,CACDKILGDTWDTRQMFF
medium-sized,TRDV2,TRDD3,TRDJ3,TGTGCCTGTGACACCGGGGGATACGTCTGGGACACCCGACAGATGTTTTTC,CACDTGGYVWDTRQMFF
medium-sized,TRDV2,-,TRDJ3,TGTGCCTGTGACACCCCCCTCGGCCTACGCTCCTGGGACACCCGACAGATGTTTTTC,CACDTPLGLRSWDTRQMFF
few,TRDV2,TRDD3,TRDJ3,TGTGCCTGTGACACTGCAGATGGGGGATGGTCCTGGGACACCCGACAGATGTTTTTC,CACDTADGGWSWDTRQMFF
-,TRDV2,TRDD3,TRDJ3,TGTGCCTGTGACACGTGGGATACGAGCTCCTGGGACACCCGACAGATGTTTTTC,CACDTWDTSSWDTRQMFF
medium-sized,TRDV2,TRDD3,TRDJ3,TGTGCCTGTGACACCGTACTGGGGGATACGCAGTCCTGGGACACCCGACAGATGTTTTTC,CACDTVLGDTQSWDTRQMFF
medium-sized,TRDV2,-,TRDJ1,TGTGCCTGTGACACCGTCGGGGCCCACACCGATAAACTCATCTTT,CACDTVGAHTDKLIF
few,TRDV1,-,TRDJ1,TGTGCTCTTGGGGATCGGGGAGTTCGGGCTGGAACAAAACTCATCTTT,CALGDRGVRAGTKLIF
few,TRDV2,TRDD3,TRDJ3,TGTGCTTGTGACACCGGGGGATACTTGACGTGGGACACCCGACAGATGTTTTTC,CACDTGGYLTWDTRQMFF
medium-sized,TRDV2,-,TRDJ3,TGTGCCTGTGACATACTGGGCCCCAGCTCCTGGGACACCCGACAGATGTTTTTC,CACDILGPSSWDTRQMFF
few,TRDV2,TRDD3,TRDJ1,TGTGCCTGTGACAAACTGGGGGCCATACACACCGATAAACTCATCTTT,CACDKLGAIHTDKLIF
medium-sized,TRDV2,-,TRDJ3,TGTGCCTGTGACACCGCGGGGATTCTCAGCTCCTGGGACACCCGACAGATGTTTTTC,CACDTAGILSSWDTRQMFF
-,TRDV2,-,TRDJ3,TGTGCCTGTGACACGGCTGGGACATCATGGGACACCCGACAGGTGTTTTTC,CACDTAGTSWDTRQVFF
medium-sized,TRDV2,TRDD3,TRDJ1,TGTGCCTGTGACACCGGGGGGATCACCGATAAACTCATCTTT,CACDTGGITDKLIF
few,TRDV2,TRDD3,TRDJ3,TGTGCCTGTGACACGGTGGGGGATAGCTCCTGGGACACCCGACAGACGTTTTTC,CACDTVGDSSWDTRQTFF
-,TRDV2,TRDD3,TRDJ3,TGTGCCTGTGACACCGGGGATACGCGCTCCTGGGACACTCGACAGGTGTTTTTC,CACDTGDTRSWDTRQVFF
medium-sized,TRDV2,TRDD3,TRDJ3,TGTGCCTGTGACACTGGGGGATACCGGGCCTGGGACACCCGACAGATGTTTTTC,CACDTGGYRAWDTRQMFF
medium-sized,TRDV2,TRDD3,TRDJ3,TGTGCCTGTGACAAAGTACTGGGGATACGCTCCTGGGACACCCGACAGATGTTTTTC,CACDKVLGIRSWDTRQMFF
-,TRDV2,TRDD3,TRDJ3,TGTGCCTGTGACCCCGTACTGGGGGATCCTGACTCCTGGGGCACCCGACAGACGTTTTTC,CACDPVLGDPDSWGTRQTFF
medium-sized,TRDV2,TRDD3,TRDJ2,TGTGCCTGTGACACACTGGGGGATATGACAGCACAACTCTTCTTT,CACDTLGDMTAQLFF
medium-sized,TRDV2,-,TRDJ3,TGTGCCTGTGACACCGCGGGTTCCAGCTCCTGGGACACCCGACAGATGTTTTTC,CACDTAGSSSWDTRQMFF
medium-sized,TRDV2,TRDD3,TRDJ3,TGTGCCTGTGACACCGGTTGGGGGATACGCGGCTCCTGGGACACCCGACAGATGTTTTTC,CACDTGWGIRGSWDTRQMFF
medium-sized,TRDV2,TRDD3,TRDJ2,TGTGCCTGTGACCCCCTGGGGGATAGCGAGACAGCACAACTCTTCTTT,CACDPLGDSETAQLFF
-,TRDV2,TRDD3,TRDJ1,TGTGCCTGTGACGGTTTGTTACTGGGGGATACGTTGTACACCGATAAACTCATCTTT,CACDGLLLGDTLYTDKLIF
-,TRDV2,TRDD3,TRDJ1,TGTGCCTGTGACCCGGTCTCTACTGGGGGATATGAAGGCGATAAACTCATCTTT,CACDPVSTGGYEGDKLIF
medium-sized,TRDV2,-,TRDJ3,TGTGCCTGTGACACCTGGGGTGATAGCTCCTGGGACACCCGACAGATGTTTTTC,CACDTWGDSSWDTRQMFF
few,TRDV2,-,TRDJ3,TGTGCCTGTGACACCGGATGGAATAGCTCCTGGGACACCCGACAGATGTTTTTC,CACDTGWNSSWDTRQMFF
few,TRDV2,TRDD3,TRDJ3,TGTGCCTGTGACCTACTGGGGGATGTCAGCTCCTGGGACACCCGACAGATGTTTTTC,CACDLLGDVSSWDTRQMFF
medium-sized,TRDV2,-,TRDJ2,TGTGCCTGTGACCCCCTTACTGGGTCAGCACAACTCTTCTTT,CACDPLTGSAQLFF
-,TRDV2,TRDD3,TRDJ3,TGTGCCTGTGACACCGTACTGGGGGTTTCGAGCTCCTGGGGCACCCGACAGATGTTTTTC,CACDTVLGVSSSWGTRQMFF
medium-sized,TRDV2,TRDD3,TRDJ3,TGTGCCTGTGACACCTTATGGGGGATAAAGAGCTCCTGGGACACCCGACAGATGTTTTTC,CACDTLWGIKSSWDTRQMFF
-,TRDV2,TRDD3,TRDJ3,TGTGCCTGTGACCTACTGGGGGATACATCCTCCTGGGACACCCGACAGATGTTTTTC,CACDLLGDTSSWDTRQMFF
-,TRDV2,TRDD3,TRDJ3,TGTGCCTGTGACAGTACTGGGGATCCGAGCTCCTGGGACACCCGGCAGATGTTTTTC,CACDSTGDPSSWDTRQMFF
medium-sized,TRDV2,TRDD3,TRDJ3,TGTGCCTGTGACGTACTGGGGGCCAGCTCCTGGGACACCCGACAGATGTTTTTC,CACDVLGASSWDTRQMFF
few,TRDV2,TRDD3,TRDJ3,TGTGCCTGTGACACGGTGGGGGATAGCTCCTGGGACACCCGGCAGATGTTTTTC,CACDTVGDSSWDTRQMFF
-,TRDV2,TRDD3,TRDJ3,TGTGCCTGTGACACCATCAGGGGGATAAGCTCCTGGGACACCCGACAGATGTTTTTC,CACDTIRGISSWDTRQMFF
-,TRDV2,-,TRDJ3,TGTGCCTGTGACACCTGGGGATCCGAGGGCTCCTGGGACACCCGACAGATGTTTTTC,CACDTWGSEGSWDTRQMFF
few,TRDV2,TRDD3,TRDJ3,TGTGCCTGTGACACCGTACTGGGGGATACGCGGGTAACCTGGGACACCCGACAGATGTTTTTC,CACDTVLGDTRVTWDTRQMFF
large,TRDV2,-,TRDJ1,TGTGCCTGTGACACCGTGGGGATCCACGATAAACTCATCTTT,CACDTVGIHDKLIF
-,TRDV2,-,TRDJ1,TGTGCCTGTGACACCGTTGGGGGTTACATCACCGATAAACTCATCTTT,CACDTVGGYITDKLIF
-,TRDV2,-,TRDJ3,TGTGCCTGTGACAGTACCGGGGATCGCCGGGACACCCGACAGATGTTTTTC,CACDSTGDRRDTRQMFF
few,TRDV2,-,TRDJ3,TGTGCCTGTGACACCGCCGGGGGACCTAGCTCCTGGGACACCCGACAGATGTTTTTC,CACDTAGGPSSWDTRQMFF